The rows below give T cell receptor beta chains drawn from one sample of a study of T cells in tuberculosis. TCRdb's table, derived via immunoSEQ multiplex PCR, lists solely in-frame clones and lacks some. Among tens of thousands of clones listed, roughly 94% were seen once. Source: PBMCs, taken at tuberculosis diagnosis. These receptors were collected from an adult with tuberculosis. Some clones in this sample may be carry-over from other donors' samples. Both conserved end residues are part of each CDR3. Each record gives: J gene, D gene, V gene, clone size, CDR3 protein, CDR3 DNA. D genes are given only for firm matches. The listing skips clone size in some rows; elsewhere it reads once, few, many or a size class.

>TRBJ1-1|.|TRBV19|.
CASKYGVEAFF
TGTGCCAGTAAATATGGAGTTGAAGCTTTCTTT
>TRBJ1-2|TRBD1|TRBV5-4|.
CASSFGQGSGYGYTF
TGTGCCAGCAGCTTCGGACAGGGATCGGGGTATGGCTACACCTTC
>TRBJ1-2|.|TRBV2|.
CASRQGAYGYTF
TGTGCCAGCAGGCAGGGTGCCTATGGCTACACCTTC
>TRBJ1-1|.|TRBV29-1|.
CSVVDIILAEAFF
TGCAGCGTTGTAGACATTATTTTAGCTGAAGCTTTCTTT
>TRBJ1-5|.|TRBV2|.
CASSVGSLNQPQHF
TGTGCCAGCAGTGTGGGGAGCCTTAATCAGCCCCAGCATTTT
>TRBJ2-7|.|TRBV7-6|once
CASSPLTGTYEQYF
TGTGCCAGCAGCCCTTTGACAGGTACTTACGAGCAGTACTTC
>TRBJ2-1|.|TRBV7-6|.
CASSLAPGNLGGEQFF
TGTGCCAGCAGCTTAGCGCCGGGGAACCTAGGTGGTGAGCAGTTCTTC
>TRBJ2-1|TRBD1|TRBV6-5|.
CASSRDRGGYNEQFF
TGTGCCAGCAGCCGCGACAGGGGAGGCTACAATGAGCAGTTCTTC
>TRBJ2-3|TRBD2|TRBV7-3|.
CASSLYGGGSTDTQYF
TGTGCCAGCAGCTTATATGGCGGGGGGAGCACAGATACGCAGTATTTT
>TRBJ2-1|.|TRBV11-2|.
CASSLAGLGRGRFEQFF
TGTGCCAGCAGCCTAGCGGGGCTGGGCAGGGGGCGGTTTGAGCAGTTCTTC
>TRBJ2-3|TRBD2|TRBV5-1|.
CASRGLAASTDTQYF
TGCGCCAGCAGGGGGCTAGCGGCTAGCACAGATACGCAGTATTTT
>TRBJ2-7|TRBD2|TRBV6-6|.
CASSSTSSGGAYEQYF
TGTGCCAGCAGTTCCACCTCTAGCGGGGGGGCCTACGAGCAGTACTTC
>TRBJ2-2|TRBD1|TRBV6-1|.
CASSERGQGLAGELFF
TGTGCCAGCAGTGAACGGGGACAGGGACTCGCCGGGGAGCTGTTTTTT
>TRBJ2-7|TRBD2|TRBV4-1|.
CASSQVGGGYYEQYF
TGCGCCAGCAGCCAAGTTGGCGGGGGGTACTACGAGCAGTACTTC
>TRBJ1-5|TRBD1|TRBV6-6|few
CASTPDRDDQPQHF
TGTGCCAGCACCCCCGACAGGGACGATCAGCCCCAGCATTTT
>TRBJ1-5|.|TRBV9|.
CASGRGESNQPQHF
TGTGCCAGCGGGAGGGGAGAAAGCAATCAGCCCCAGCATTTT
>TRBJ1-2|.|TRBV5-1|.
CASSLEGVYGYTF
TGCGCCAGCAGCTTGGAAGGAGTCTATGGCTACACCTTC
>TRBJ2-2|TRBD2|TRBV11-2|.
CASSLGGTSGSNTGELFF
TGTGCCAGCAGCTTAGGTGGGACTAGCGGGAGCAACACCGGGGAGCTGTTTTTT
>TRBJ2-1|TRBD1|TRBV6-1|.
CASSFQDRARGQFF
TGTGCCAGCAGTTTCCAAGACAGGGCAAGGGGGCAGTTCTTC
>TRBJ1-4|.|TRBV29-1|.
CSVEVQGSEKLFF
TGCAGCGTTGAGGTTCAGGGTAGTGAAAAACTGTTTTTT
>TRBJ1-3|.|TRBV28|.
CASSRGRRSSGNTIYF
TGTGCCAGCAGTCGCGGTAGACGGAGCTCTGGAAACACCATATATTTT
>TRBJ1-2|TRBD1|TRBV18|.
CASSARTGNLYGYTF
TGTGCCAGCTCCGCTAGGACAGGGAACCTCTATGGCTACACCTTC
>TRBJ1-1|TRBD1|TRBV19|.
CASSPGTGSTEAFF
TGTGCCAGTAGTCCTGGGACAGGGAGCACTGAAGCTTTCTTT
>TRBJ1-2|.|TRBV2|.
CASRRLNYGYTF
TGTGCCAGCAGGAGACTTAACTATGGCTACACCTTC
>TRBJ1-1|TRBD1|TRBV6-6|.
CASNFGGQGTSEAFF
TGTGCCAGCAACTTCGGGGGACAGGGAACTTCTGAAGCTTTCTTT
>TRBJ2-5|TRBD2|TRBV7-2|.
CASSVRGGETQYF
TGTGCCAGCAGCGTCCGGGGGGGAGAGACCCAGTACTTC
>TRBJ1-1|TRBD1|TRBV27|.
CASSGQGRQNTEAFF
TGTGCCAGCTCCGGACAGGGGCGACAGAACACTGAAGCTTTCTTT
>TRBJ2-3|.|TRBV6-5|.
CASSKRQSTDTQYF
TGTGCCAGCAGTAAAAGACAGAGCACAGATACGCAGTATTTT
>TRBJ1-2|.|TRBV6-5|.
CASSYGPKGYTF
TGTGCCAGCAGTTACGGCCCGAAGGGCTACACCTTC
>TRBJ1-2|.|TRBV10-3|once
CAISEPYRKYGYTF
TGTGCCATCAGTGAGCCATACAGAAAGTATGGCTACACCTTC
>TRBJ2-3|TRBD2|TRBV7-8|once
CASSLGLAGGDTQYF
TGTGCCAGCAGCTTGGGACTAGCGGGGGGAGATACGCAGTATTTT
>TRBJ2-2|TRBD2|TRBV18|.
CASSSVAGPYTGELFF
TGTGCCAGCTCATCTGTAGCGGGGCCGTACACCGGGGAGCTGTTTTTT
>TRBJ2-2|.|TRBV4-2|once
CASSQEGGLANTGELFF
TGTGCCAGCAGCCAAGAGGGGGGACTCGCGAACACCGGGGAGCTGTTTTTT
>TRBJ2-7|TRBD1|TRBV11-2|.
CASSLRWTGELTEQYF
TGTGCCAGCAGCTTACGGTGGACAGGGGAACTTACTGAGCAGTACTTC
>TRBJ1-4|TRBD1|TRBV5-4|.
CASSLGQGAEKLFF
TGTGCCAGCAGCTTGGGACAGGGGGCGGAAAAACTGTTTTTT
>TRBJ2-3|.|TRBV5-4|.
CASRLGATSTDTQYF
TGTGCCAGCAGACTGGGGGCCACTAGCACAGATACGCAGTATTTT
>TRBJ2-1|.|TRBV18|.
CASSPPGAQQFF
TGTGCCAGCTCACCACCGGGAGCGCAGCAGTTCTTC
>TRBJ2-3|TRBD2|TRBV5-4|once
CASSFLAGGGTDTQYF
TGTGCCAGCAGCTTCCTAGCGGGGGGGGGCACAGATACGCAGTATTTT
>TRBJ2-7|TRBD1|TRBV5-1|.
CASSLGGQGPPYEQYF
TGCGCCAGCAGCTTGGGGGGACAGGGCCCACCCTACGAGCAGTACTTC
>TRBJ2-2|.|TRBV27|.
CASSPGWQTNTGELFF
TGTGCCAGCAGTCCAGGTTGGCAGACGAACACCGGGGAGCTGTTTTTT
>TRBJ2-2|.|TRBV5-1|.
CASSPPSGHSNTGELFF
TGCGCCAGCAGCCCACCGTCGGGACACAGCAACACCGGGGAGCTGTTTTTT
>TRBJ2-2|.|TRBV19|.
CASSLASRTSVTGELFF
TGTGCCAGTAGTTTGGCAAGCCGGACTTCCGTCACCGGGGAGCTGTTTTTT
>TRBJ1-2|.|TRBV2|.
CASSYTGTLNYGYTF
TGTGCCAGCAGCTATACAGGGACCCTTAACTATGGCTACACCTTC
>TRBJ1-3|.|TRBV14|.
CASSPYTGIGNTIYF
TGTGCCAGCAGCCCATATACAGGGATCGGAAACACCATATATTTT
>TRBJ1-2|.|TRBV19|.
CASSIAGIGGYTF
TGTGCCAGTAGTATAGCAGGGATAGGTGGCTACACCTTC
>TRBJ1-3|TRBD1|TRBV6-1|.
CASSELGTPGQGPTGNTIYF
TGTGCCAGCAGTGAATTGGGCACGCCGGGACAGGGACCAACTGGAAACACCATATATTTT
>TRBJ1-3|TRBD1|TRBV7-9|.
CASSFSGGSGNTIYF
TGTGCCAGCAGCTTCTCAGGGGGCTCTGGAAACACCATATATTTT
>TRBJ1-5|TRBD1|TRBV7-8|.
CASSPQGSNQPQHF
TGTGCCAGCAGCCCACAGGGGTCCAATCAGCCCCAGCATTTT
>TRBJ2-3|.|TRBV4-2|.
CASSQDSADTQYF
TGTGCCAGCAGCCAAGATTCGGCAGATACGCAGTATTTT
>TRBJ1-2|TRBD1|TRBV29-1|.
CSVDLWQGASNYGYTF
TGCAGCGTTGATCTGTGGCAGGGGGCTTCGAATTATGGCTACACCTTC
>TRBJ1-2|.|TRBV6-1|.
CATVRGYGYTF
TGTGCCACGGTTAGGGGGTATGGCTACACCTTC
>TRBJ1-1|TRBD1|TRBV19|.
CASSTRGRITEAFF
TGTGCCAGTAGTACCAGGGGGCGGATAACTGAAGCTTTCTTT
>TRBJ2-2|.|TRBV2|.
CASIPFTGELFF
TGTGCCAGCATCCCTTTTACCGGGGAGCTGTTTTTT
>TRBJ2-7|TRBD2|TRBV6-1|few
CASKRVRGGAREQYF
TGTGCCAGCAAAAGAGTTCGCGGGGGGGCTCGGGAGCAGTACTTC
>TRBJ2-1|TRBD1|TRBV7-9|.
CASSSGQGNPDNEQFF
TGTGCCAGCAGCTCGGGACAGGGAAATCCAGACAATGAGCAGTTCTTC
>TRBJ1-3|TRBD1|TRBV5-6|.
CASSAPGQYSGNTIYF
TGTGCCAGCAGCGCCCCGGGACAGTACTCTGGAAACACCATATATTTT